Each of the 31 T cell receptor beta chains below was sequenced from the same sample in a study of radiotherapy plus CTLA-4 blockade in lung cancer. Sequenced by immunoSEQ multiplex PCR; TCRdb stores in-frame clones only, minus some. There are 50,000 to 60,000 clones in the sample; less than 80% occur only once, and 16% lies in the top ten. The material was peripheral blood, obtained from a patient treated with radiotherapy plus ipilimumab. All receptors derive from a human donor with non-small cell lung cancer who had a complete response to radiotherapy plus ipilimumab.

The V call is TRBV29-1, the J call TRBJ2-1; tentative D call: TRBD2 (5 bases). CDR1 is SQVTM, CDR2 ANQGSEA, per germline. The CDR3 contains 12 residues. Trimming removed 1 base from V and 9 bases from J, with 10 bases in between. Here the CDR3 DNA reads TGCAGCGTTGAAGGAGGTCGGGGTGAGCAGTTCTTC. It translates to CSVEGGRGEQFF.

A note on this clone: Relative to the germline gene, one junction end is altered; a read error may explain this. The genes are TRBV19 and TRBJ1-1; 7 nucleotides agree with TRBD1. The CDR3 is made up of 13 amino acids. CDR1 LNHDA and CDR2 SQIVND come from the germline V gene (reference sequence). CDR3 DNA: TGTGCCAGTAGTATAGATCTCCTATCGGGACAGTTTTTT. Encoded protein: CASSIDLLSGQFF.

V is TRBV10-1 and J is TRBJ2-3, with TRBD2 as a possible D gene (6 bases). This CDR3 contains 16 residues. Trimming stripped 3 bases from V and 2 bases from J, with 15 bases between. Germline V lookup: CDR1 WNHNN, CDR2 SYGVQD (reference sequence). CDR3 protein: CASSDESRTNTDTQYF. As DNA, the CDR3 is TGCGCCAGCAGTGATGAGTCCCGGACTAACACAGATACGCAGTATTTT.

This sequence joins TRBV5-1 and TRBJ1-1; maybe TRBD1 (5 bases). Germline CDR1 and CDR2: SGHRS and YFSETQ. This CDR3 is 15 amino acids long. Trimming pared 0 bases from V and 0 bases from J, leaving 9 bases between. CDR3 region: CASSLGQTMNTEAFF. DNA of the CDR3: TGCGCCAGCAGCTTGGGACAGACCATGAACACTGAAGCTTTCTTT.

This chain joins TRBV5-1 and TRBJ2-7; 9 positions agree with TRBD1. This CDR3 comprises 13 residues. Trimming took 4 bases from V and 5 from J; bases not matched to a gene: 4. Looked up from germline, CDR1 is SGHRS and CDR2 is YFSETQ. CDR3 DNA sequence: TGCGCCAGCAGCGACGGGACAGGGAACGAGCAGTACGTC. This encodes CASSDGTGNEQYV.

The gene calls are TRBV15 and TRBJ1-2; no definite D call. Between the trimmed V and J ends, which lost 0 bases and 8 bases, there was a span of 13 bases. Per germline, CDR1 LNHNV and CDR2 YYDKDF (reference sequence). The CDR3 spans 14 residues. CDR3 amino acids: CATSRDNKGRGYTF. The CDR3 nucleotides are TGTGCCACCAGCAGAGATAATAAAGGGAGGGGCTACACCTTC.

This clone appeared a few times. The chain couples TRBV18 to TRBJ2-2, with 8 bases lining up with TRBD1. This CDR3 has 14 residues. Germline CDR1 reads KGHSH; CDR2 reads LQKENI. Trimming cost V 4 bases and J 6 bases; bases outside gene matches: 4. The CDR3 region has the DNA TGTGCCAGCTCACTCGGACAGGGCGCCGGGGAGCTGTTTTTT. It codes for CASSLGQGAGELFF.

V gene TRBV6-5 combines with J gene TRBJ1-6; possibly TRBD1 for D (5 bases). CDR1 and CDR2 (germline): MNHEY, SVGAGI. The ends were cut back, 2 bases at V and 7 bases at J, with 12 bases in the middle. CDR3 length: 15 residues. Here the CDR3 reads CASSYAQGWNSPLHF. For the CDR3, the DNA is TGTGCCAGCAGTTACGCCCAGGGCTGGAATTCACCCCTCCACTTT.

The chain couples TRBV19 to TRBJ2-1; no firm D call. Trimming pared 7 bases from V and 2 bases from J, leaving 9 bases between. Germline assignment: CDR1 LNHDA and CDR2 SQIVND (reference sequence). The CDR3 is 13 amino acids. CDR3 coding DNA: TGTGCCAGTATGGCAGGAACCTACAATGAGCAGTTCTTC. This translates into CASMAGTYNEQFF.

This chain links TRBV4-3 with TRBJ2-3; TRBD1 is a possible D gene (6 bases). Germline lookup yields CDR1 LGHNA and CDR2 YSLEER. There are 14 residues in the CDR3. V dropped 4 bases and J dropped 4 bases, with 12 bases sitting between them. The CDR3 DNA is TGCGCCAGCAGCCGGCAGACAGGCCCAGATACGCAGTATTTT. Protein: CASSRQTGPDTQYF.

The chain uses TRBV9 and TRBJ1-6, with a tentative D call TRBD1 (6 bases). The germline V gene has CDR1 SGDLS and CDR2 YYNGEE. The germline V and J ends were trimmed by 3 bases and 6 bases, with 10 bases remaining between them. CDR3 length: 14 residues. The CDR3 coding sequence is TGTGCCAGCAGCGGGCAGGGGTTTAATTCACCCCTCCACTTT. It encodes CASSGQGFNSPLHF. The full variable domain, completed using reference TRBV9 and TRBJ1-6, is DSGVTQTPKHLITATGQRVTLRCSPRSGDLSVYWYQQSLDQGLQFLIQYYNGEERAKGNILERFSAQQFPDLHSELNLSSLELGDSALYFCASSGQGFNSPLHFGNGTRLTVT.

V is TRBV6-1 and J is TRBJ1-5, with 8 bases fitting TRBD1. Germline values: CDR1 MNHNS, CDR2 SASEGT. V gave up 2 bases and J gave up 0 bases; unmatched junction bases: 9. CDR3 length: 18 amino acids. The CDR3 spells CASSERGRTGGSNQPQHF. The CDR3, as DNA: TGTGCCAGCAGTGAAAGGGGTCGTACAGGGGGTAGCAATCAGCCCCAGCATTTT.

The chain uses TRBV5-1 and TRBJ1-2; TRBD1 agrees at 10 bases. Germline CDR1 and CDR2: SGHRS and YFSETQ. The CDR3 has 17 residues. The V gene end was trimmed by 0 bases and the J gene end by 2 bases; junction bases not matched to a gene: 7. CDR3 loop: CASSLGTGGLRNYGYTF. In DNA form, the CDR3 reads TGCGCCAGCAGCTTGGGGACAGGGGGATTAAGGAACTATGGCTACACCTTC.

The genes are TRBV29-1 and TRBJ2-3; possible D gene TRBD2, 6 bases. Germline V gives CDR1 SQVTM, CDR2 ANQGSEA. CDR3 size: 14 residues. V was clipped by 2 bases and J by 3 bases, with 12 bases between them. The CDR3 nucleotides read TGCAGCGTTGAATTAGTAGGAGGGACAGATACGCAGTATTTT. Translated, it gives CSVELVGGTDTQYF.

The CDR3 nucleotides are TGTGCCAGCTCACCACCGGGGAGAAGTAGGGACAATGAGCAGTTCTTC. Translated: CASSPPGRSRDNEQFF. The rearrangement uses TRBV18 and TRBJ2-1, with D tentatively TRBD2 (5 bases). This CDR3 has 16 amino acids. Trimming removed 0 bases at V and 5 bases at J, with 14 bases between. Germline V gene lookup returns CDR1 KGHSH and CDR2 LQKENI.

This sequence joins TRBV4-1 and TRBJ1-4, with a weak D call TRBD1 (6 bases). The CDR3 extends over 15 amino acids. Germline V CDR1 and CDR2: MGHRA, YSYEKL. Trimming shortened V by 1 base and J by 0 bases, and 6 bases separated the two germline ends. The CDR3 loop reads CASSQGTATNEKLFF. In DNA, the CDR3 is TGCGCCAGCAGCCAAGGGACAGCAACTAATGAAAAACTGTTTTTT.

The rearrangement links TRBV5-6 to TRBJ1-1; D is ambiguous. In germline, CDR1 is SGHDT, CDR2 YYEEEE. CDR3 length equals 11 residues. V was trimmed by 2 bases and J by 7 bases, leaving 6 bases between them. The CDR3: CASSFRGEAFF. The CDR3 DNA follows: TGTGCCAGCAGCTTTCGGGGTGAAGCTTTCTTT.

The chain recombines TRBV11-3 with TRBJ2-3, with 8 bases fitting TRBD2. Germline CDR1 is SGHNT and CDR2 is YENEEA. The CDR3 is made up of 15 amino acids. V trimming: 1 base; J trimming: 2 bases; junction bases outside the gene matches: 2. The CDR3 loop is CASSLGSGDTDTQYF. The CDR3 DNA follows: TGTGCCAGCAGCTTAGGTAGCGGGGACACAGATACGCAGTATTTT.

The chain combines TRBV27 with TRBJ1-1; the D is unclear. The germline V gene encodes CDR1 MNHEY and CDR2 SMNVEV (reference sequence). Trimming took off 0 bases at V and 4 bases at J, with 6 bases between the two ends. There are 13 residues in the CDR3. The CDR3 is CASSLSQVTEAFF. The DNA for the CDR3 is TGTGCCAGCAGTTTATCCCAGGTCACTGAAGCTTTCTTT.

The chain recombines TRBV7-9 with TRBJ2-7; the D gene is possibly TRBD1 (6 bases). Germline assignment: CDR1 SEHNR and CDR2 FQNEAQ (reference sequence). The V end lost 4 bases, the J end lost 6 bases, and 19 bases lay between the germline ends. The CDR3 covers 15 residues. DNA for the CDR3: TGTGCCAGCAGCTCCCTTCTGGGACAACCTGCCGAGCAGTACTTC. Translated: CASSSLLGQPAEQYF.

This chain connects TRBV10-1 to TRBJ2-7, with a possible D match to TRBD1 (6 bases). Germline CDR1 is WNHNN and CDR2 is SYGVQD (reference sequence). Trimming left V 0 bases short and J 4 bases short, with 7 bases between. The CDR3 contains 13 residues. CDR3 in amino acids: CASSESGQYEQYF. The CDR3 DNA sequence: TGCGCCAGCAGTGAGTCCGGACAGTACGAGCAGTACTTC.

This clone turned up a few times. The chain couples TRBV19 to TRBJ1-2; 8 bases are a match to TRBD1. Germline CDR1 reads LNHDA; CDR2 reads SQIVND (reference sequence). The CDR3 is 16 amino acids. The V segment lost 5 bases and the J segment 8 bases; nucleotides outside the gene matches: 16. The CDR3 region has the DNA TGTGCCAGTAGTTCGTACACTGGACAGGGTGAGAGGGGCTACACCTTC. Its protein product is CASSSYTGQGERGYTF.

The CDR3 DNA sequence: TGTGCCAGCAGCGTGAGAGGACAAAACTATAATTCACCCCTCCACTTT. It codes for CASSVRGQNYNSPLHF. V usage is TRBV9 and J usage is TRBJ1-6; TRBD1 might be the D (5 bases). The CDR3 covers 16 residues. CDR1 and CDR2 from the germline V gene are SGDLS and YYNGEE. Trimming left V 2 bases short and J 3 bases short, with 12 bases between. Full variable domain (rest looked up from reference TRBV9 and TRBJ1-6): DSGVTQTPKHLITATGQRVTLRCSPRSGDLSVYWYQQSLDQGLQFLIQYYNGEERAKGNILERFSAQQFPDLHSELNLSSLELGDSALYFCASSVRGQNYNSPLHFGNGTRLTVT.

This CDR3 reads CASSLGDRAIYNEQFF. The CDR3 DNA reads TGTGCCAGCAGCTTAGGTGACAGAGCGATTTACAATGAGCAGTTCTTC. This chain connects TRBV7-9 to TRBJ2-1; a weak D match, TRBD1 (5 bases). V lost 1 base to trimming and J lost 4 bases, with 14 bases between them. The V gene's germline CDR1 is SEHNR and CDR2 FQNEAQ (reference sequence). This CDR3 comprises 16 residues.

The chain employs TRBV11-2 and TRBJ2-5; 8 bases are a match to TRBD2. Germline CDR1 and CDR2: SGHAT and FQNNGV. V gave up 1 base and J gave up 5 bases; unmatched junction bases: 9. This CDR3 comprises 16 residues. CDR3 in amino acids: CASSLAGGGVVETQYF. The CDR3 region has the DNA TGTGCCAGCAGCTTAGCGGGGGGGGGAGTGGTTGAGACCCAGTACTTC.

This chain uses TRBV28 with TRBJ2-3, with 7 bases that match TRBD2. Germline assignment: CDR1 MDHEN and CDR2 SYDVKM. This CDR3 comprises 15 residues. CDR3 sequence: CGSSGAGDAGDTQYF. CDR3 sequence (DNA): TGTGGGTCGAGCGGGGCGGGAGACGCGGGAGATACGCAGTATTTT.

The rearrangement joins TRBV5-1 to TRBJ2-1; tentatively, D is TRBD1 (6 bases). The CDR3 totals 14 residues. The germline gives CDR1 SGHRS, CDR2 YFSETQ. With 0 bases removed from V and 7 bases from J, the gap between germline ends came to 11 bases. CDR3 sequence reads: CASSLGLQGNEQFF. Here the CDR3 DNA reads TGCGCCAGCAGCTTGGGGCTCCAGGGGAATGAGCAGTTCTTC.

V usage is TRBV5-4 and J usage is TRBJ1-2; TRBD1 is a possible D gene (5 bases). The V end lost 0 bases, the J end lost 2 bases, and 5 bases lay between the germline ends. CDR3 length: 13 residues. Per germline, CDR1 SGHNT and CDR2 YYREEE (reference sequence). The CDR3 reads CASSLEGNYGYTF. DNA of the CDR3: TGTGCCAGCAGCTTGGAGGGGAACTATGGCTACACCTTC.

For the CDR3, the DNA is TGCGCCAGCAGCCCTACTTTAGCGGGAGAGGGCAATGAGCAGTTCTTC. This sequence encodes CASSPTLAGEGNEQFF. V usage is TRBV4-3 and J usage is TRBJ2-1, with TRBD2 matching 9 bases. The germline V gene has CDR1 LGHNA and CDR2 YSLEER. This CDR3 is built from 16 residues. Trimming at V came to 4 bases and at J to 6 bases, leaving 10 bases not matched to a gene.

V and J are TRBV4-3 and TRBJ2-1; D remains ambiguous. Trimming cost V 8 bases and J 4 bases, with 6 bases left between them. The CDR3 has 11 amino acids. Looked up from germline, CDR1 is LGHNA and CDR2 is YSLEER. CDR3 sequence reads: CASGPYNEQFF. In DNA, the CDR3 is TGCGCCAGCGGCCCTTACAATGAGCAGTTCTTC.

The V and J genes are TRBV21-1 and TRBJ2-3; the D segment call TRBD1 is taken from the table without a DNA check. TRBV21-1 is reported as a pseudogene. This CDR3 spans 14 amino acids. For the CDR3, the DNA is TGTGCCAGCTGGGACAGGAAACCCGGGAATACGCAGTATTTT. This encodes CASWDRKPGNTQYF.